The 7 T cell receptor beta chains given below trace back to one sample, sequenced in a study of blood T cell repertoires in COVID-19. Produced via immunoSEQ multiplex PCR; TCRdb's table is partial and in-frame only. Of about 61,000 clones in the sample, 88% were seen once. The sample consisted of peripheral blood. The receptors shown here come from a woman in her fifties or sixties with active or convalescent COVID-19.

The rearrangement uses TRBV2 and TRBJ2-1; 9 bases agree with TRBD2. CDR1 is SNHLY, CDR2 FYNNEI, per germline. V lost 0 bases and J lost 7; bases outside the gene matches: 1. This CDR3 has 14 amino acids. For the CDR3, the DNA is TGTGCCAGCAGTGAAGCTAGCGGGAGAAATGAGCAGTTCTTC. This encodes CASSEASGRNEQFF.

This chain joins TRBV5-1 and TRBJ2-1, with unresolved D. CDR3 length: 16 residues. V was cut by 0 bases and J by 12 bases, with 22 bases left in between. In germline, CDR1 is SGHRS, CDR2 YFSETQ. CDR3 amino acids: CASSLDLGSPSKVQFF. For the CDR3, the DNA is TGCGCCAGCAGCTTGGATTTGGGCAGCCCGTCGAAGGTGCAGTTCTTC.

The J gene is TRBJ1-2, the V gene TRBV19; D call uncertain. The CDR3 is made up of 14 amino acids. From germline, CDR1 is LNHDA and CDR2 SQIVND (reference sequence). V was trimmed by 8 bases and J by 7 bases, leaving 20 bases between them. The CDR3 loop is CASFPGSRAGGYTF. CDR3 nucleotides: TGTGCCAGTTTCCCTGGCAGTAGGGCGGGTGGCTACACCTTC.

CDR3 DNA sequence: TGTGCCAGCACCCAAACGGACAGGGGAAATCAGCCCCAGCATTTT. Protein: CASTQTDRGNQPQHF. The chain has TRBV28 and TRBJ1-5, with TRBD1 matching 9 bases. The CDR3 loop spans 15 amino acids. V dropped 7 bases and J dropped 4; count of bases not matched to a gene: 8. Looked up from germline, CDR1 is MDHEN and CDR2 is SYDVKM.

This clone has only one observation. The junction shows a germline mismatch at one end, possibly a read error. This rearrangement joins TRBV7-7 to TRBJ2-3; 9 bases map to TRBD2. Germline CDR1 is SSHAT and CDR2 is FNYEAQ (reference sequence). This CDR3 is 15 amino acids long. CDR3 sequence: CASSSSGASTDTQYF. The CDR3 bases are TGTGCTAGCAGCTCTAGCGGGGCCTCCACAGATACGCAGTATTTT.

The V and J genes are TRBV7-2 and TRBJ1-2, with a weak D call TRBD1 (6 bases). V lost 3 bases, J lost 0 bases, and 8 bases lay in between. The CDR3 is 14 amino acids. Germline V gene data show CDR1 as SGHTA and CDR2 as FQGNSA. The CDR3 sequence is CASSLTGTNYGYTF. In nucleotides, the CDR3 is TGTGCCAGCAGCTTGACAGGAACTAACTATGGCTACACCTTC.

This chain uses TRBV5-1 with TRBJ2-1; 12 positions agree with TRBD2. This CDR3 spans 16 amino acids. Looked up from germline, CDR1 is SGHRS and CDR2 is YFSETQ. Trimming at V came to 4 bases and at J to 10 bases, leaving 12 bases not matched to a gene. CDR3 protein: CASSPNLAGGPKEQFF. The CDR3 DNA is TGCGCCAGCAGCCCGAATCTAGCGGGAGGGCCAAAGGAGCAGTTCTTC.